This T cell receptor (beta chain) was found in a study of T cell changes during pregnancy in multiple sclerosis. TCRdb keeps only in-frame clones here, not all; method: immunoSEQ multiplex PCR. The sample includes fewer than 15,000 clones, 70% to 90% of them seen just once. The CDR3 sequence is 14 residues long. Germline values: CDR1 MNHEY, CDR2 SMNVEV (reference sequence). Trimming shortened V by 10 bases and J by 6 bases, and 16 bases separated the two germline ends. The material was CD8+ T cells from peripheral blood mononuclear cells, obtained in the first trimester of pregnancy. The TCR was taken from a female donor with multiple sclerosis, enrolled in a pregnancy study. V and J are TRBV27 and TRBJ1-6; the D is unclear. The CDR3 is CATPREAANSPLHF. CDR3 DNA sequence: TGTGCCACCCCAAGGGAGGCAGCTAATTCACCCCTCCACTTT.